This T cell receptor delta chain was identified in a study of gammadelta T cells in human blood. Whole-study results and caveats: Polyclonal expansion of innate γδ T cells after birth appeared microbially driven.

TCRdb fed the RT-PCR reads to CATT. The sample holds 700 or so delta-chain clones; about 20% are singletons and the top ten take about a fifth. In its sample, this clone is large (0.1 to 1%). Its antigen is still unknown. This CDR3 is built from 20 residues. CDR1 and CDR2 (germline): GEAIGNYY, EKD. V was clipped by 0 bases and J by 5 bases; unmatched bases: 12. The sequencing input was Vgamma9Vdelta2 gamma-delta T cells from fetal blood. The sequence derives from a human fetus. The rearrangement uses TRDV2 and TRDJ3; TRDD3 matches 10 bases. The CDR3, as DNA: TGTGCCTGTGACACCGTAGGAGTCAGGGGGATACGCGGGGACACCCGACAGATGTTTTTC. Residues: CACDTVGVRGIRGDTRQMFF.